Listed here are 22 T cell receptor beta chains from one sample, sequenced in a study of blood T cell repertoires in COVID-19. Clones were read by immunoSEQ multiplex PCR, and TCRdb kept only the in-frame ones, dropping some. The sample carries 45,000 to 65,000 clones, 91% recorded once. Material for sequencing was peripheral blood. The source of these receptors is a human donor in a cohort sampled during active COVID-19.

Turning to this clone: The same CDR3 arises from other DNA sequences in this sample as well. The genes are TRBV9 and TRBJ1-2; 7 bases are shared with TRBD1. CDR1 SGDLS and CDR2 YYNGEE come from the germline V gene. The CDR3 is 13 amino acids. The V gene end was trimmed by 5 bases and the J gene end by 8 bases; junction bases not matched to a gene: 9. As DNA, the CDR3 is TGTGCCAGCAGTGACGAGGGGGCGGGGGGCTACACCTTC. It specifies CASSDEGAGGYTF.

The rearrangement joins TRBV12-5 to TRBJ2-3; D gene uncertain. Germline lookup yields CDR1 LGHNT and CDR2 FRNRAP. Trimming took 4 bases from V and 3 from J, leaving 5 bases between them. The CDR3 contains 12 residues. This CDR3 reads CASGSLTDTQYF. CDR3 coding DNA: TGTGCTAGTGGTTCCTTAACAGATACGCAGTATTTT.

The J gene is TRBJ2-1, the V gene TRBV18; 9 bases agree with TRBD2. CDR1 is KGHSH, CDR2 LQKENI, per germline. The CDR3 totals 16 residues. V trimming: 6 bases; J trimming: 6 bases; junction bases outside the gene matches: 12. The CDR3 reads CASSPRFGLASNEQFF. As DNA, the CDR3 is TGTGCCAGCTCGCCGCGGTTCGGACTAGCGAGCAATGAGCAGTTCTTC.

This clone appeared once. The chain recombines TRBV7-9 with TRBJ2-3; no clear D gene. CDR3 length: 14 amino acids. The germline CDR1 and CDR2 sequences are SEHNR and FQNEAQ (reference sequence). Trimming cost V 5 bases and J 6 bases, with 15 bases left between them. In nucleotides, the CDR3 is TGTGCCAGCAGCCCAAGCACTACCCAGGATACGCAGTATTTT. It yields the protein CASSPSTTQDTQYF.

This clone was counted once. The V and J genes are TRBV19 and TRBJ2-1; 9 bases fit TRBD1. Germline loops: CDR1 LNHDA, CDR2 SQIVND (reference sequence). The ends lost 2 bases at V and 5 bases at J; junction bases unmatched: 10. The CDR3 has 17 residues. CDR3 protein: CASSINRPDRGHNEQFF. The CDR3 bases are TGTGCCAGTAGTATAAATCGCCCGGACAGGGGCCACAATGAGCAGTTCTTC.

This clone occurred once. The V and J genes are TRBV3-1 (or the pseudogene TRBV3-2) and TRBJ2-1, with 8 nucleotides matching TRBD2. After removal of 4 bases from V and 0 bases from J, the junction contained 11 bases not matched to a gene. Per germline, CDR1 LGHDT and CDR2 YNNKEL (reference sequence). The CDR3 is 18 residues long. The CDR3 sequence: CASSPSHSGGSSYNEQFF. CDR3 bases: TGTGCCAGCAGCCCCTCGCACAGCGGGGGTAGCTCCTACAATGAGCAGTTCTTC.

This clone appeared once. V usage is TRBV7-3 and J usage is TRBJ2-2, with TRBD2 identical over 12 bases. J lost 6 bases, V lost 6 bases, and 5 bases had no gene match. Germline V lookup: CDR1 SGHTA, CDR2 FQGTGA. The CDR3 runs 15 residues. This CDR3 is CASSQTSGGPGELFF. CDR3 in DNA: TGTGCCAGCAGTCAGACTAGCGGGGGCCCCGGGGAGCTGTTTTTT. The full variable domain, completed using reference TRBV7-3 and TRBJ2-2, is GAGVSQTPSNKVTEKGKYVELRCDPISGHTALYWYRQSLGQGPEFLIYFQGTGAADDSGLPNDRFFAVRPEGSVSTLKIQRTERGDSAVYLCASSQTSGGPGELFFGEGSRLTVL.

This clone was found a few times. This sequence joins TRBV11-2 and TRBJ2-5, with 8 nucleotides matching TRBD1. CDR3 length: 15 residues. V gave up 2 bases and J gave up 4 bases; unmatched junction bases: 6. Germline V gene data show CDR1 as SGHAT and CDR2 as FQNNGV. The DNA of the CDR3 is TGTGCCAGCAGCTTACGCAGTGGACAGGGAGAGACCCAGTACTTC. Translating it yields CASSLRSGQGETQYF. The whole variable domain, filled in from reference TRBV11-2 and TRBJ2-5, reads EAGVAQSPRYKIIEKRQSVAFWCNPISGHATLYWYQQILGQGPKLLIQFQNNGVVDDSQLPKDRFSAERLKGVDSTLKIQPAKLEDSAVYLCASSLRSGQGETQYFGPGTRLLVL.

V gene TRBV5-8 combines with J gene TRBJ1-6; no clear D gene. The germline CDR1 and CDR2 sequences are SGHTS and YDEGEE. The V and J ends lost 6 bases and 6 bases respectively, with 7 bases between them. The CDR3 runs to 12 residues. CDR3 nucleotide sequence: TGTGCCAGCACCGTCGTTAATTCACCCCTCCACTTT. Its translation is CASTVVNSPLHF.

The V and J genes are TRBV3-1 (or the pseudogene TRBV3-2) and TRBJ1-5; 8 bases are shared with TRBD1. Germline-derived CDR1 and CDR2 are LGHDT and YNNKEL (reference sequence). The V gene end was trimmed by 4 bases and the J gene end by 1 base; junction bases not matched to a gene: 3. CDR3 length: 15 amino acids. The CDR3 is CASSPRTGSNQPQHF. The CDR3 nucleotides are TGTGCCAGCAGCCCCCGGACAGGGAGCAATCAGCCCCAGCATTTT.

This chain connects TRBV7-3 to TRBJ2-3; 7 positions match TRBD1. The junction had 4 bases not matched to a gene; V was cut back by 5 bases and J by 2 bases. Germline V CDR1 and CDR2: SGHTA, FQGTGA. The CDR3 contains 14 residues. The DNA of the CDR3 is TGTGCCAGCAGCACGGGACAGACCACAGATACGCAGTATTTT. This sequence encodes CASSTGQTTDTQYF. Complete variable domain (other parts from reference TRBV7-3 and TRBJ2-3): GAGVSQTPSNKVTEKGKYVELRCDPISGHTALYWYRQSLGQGPEFLIYFQGTGAADDSGLPNDRFFAVRPEGSVSTLKIQRTERGDSAVYLCASSTGQTTDTQYFGPGTRLTVL.

The J gene is TRBJ1-2, the V gene TRBV19, with 8 nucleotides matching TRBD1. Germline trimming cut 3 bases from V and 3 bases from J; bases unmatched to any gene: 6. The germline V gene has CDR1 LNHDA and CDR2 SQIVND (reference sequence). This CDR3 comprises 15 residues. For the CDR3, the DNA is TGTGCCAGTAGTATTCAGGGGGCTTCGTACTATGGCTACACCTTC. The encoded protein is CASSIQGASYYGYTF.

V and J are TRBV6-6 and TRBJ1-1; TRBD1 agrees at 7 bases. The ends lost 6 bases at V and 4 bases at J; junction bases unmatched: 14. The CDR3 is 16 amino acids. Germline V gene data show CDR1 as MNHNY and CDR2 as SVGAGI (reference sequence). The CDR3 loop reads CASSYRSGGQGTEAFF. The DNA for the CDR3 is TGTGCCAGCAGCTACCGGTCAGGGGGGCAGGGCACTGAAGCTTTCTTT.

The CDR3, as DNA: TGTGCCAGCAGTAAAACAGGGTACTACAATGAGCAGTTCTTC. Its translation: CASSKTGYYNEQFF. The V call is TRBV6-5, the J call TRBJ2-1; TRBD1 is a possible D gene (6 bases). Germline lookup yields CDR1 MNHEY and CDR2 SVGAGI. This CDR3 comprises 14 residues. The V and J ends lost 5 bases and 3 bases respectively, with 11 bases between them.

The CDR3 DNA reads TGTGCCAGTAGTATGAACAGGGGTCCCTACGAGCAGTACTTC. Translated, it gives CASSMNRGPYEQYF. The chain joins TRBV19 to TRBJ2-7, with 7 bases lining up with TRBD1. Germline lookup yields CDR1 LNHDA and CDR2 SQIVND (reference sequence). Trimming at V came to 3 bases and at J to 2 bases, leaving 4 bases not matched to a gene. The CDR3 consists of 14 residues. Full variable domain (outside the CDR3, taken from reference TRBV19 and TRBJ2-7): DGGITQSPKYLFRKEGQNVTLSCEQNLNHDAMYWYRQDPGQGLRLIYYSQIVNDFQKGDIAEGYSVSREKKESFPLTVTSAQKNPTAFYLCASSMNRGPYEQYFGPGTRLTVT.

This sequence joins TRBV11-3 and TRBJ2-3, with 9 bases aligning to TRBD1. CDR1 and CDR2 (germline): SGHNT, YENEEA. The junction had 9 bases not matched to a gene; V was cut back by 4 bases and J by 4 bases. The CDR3 has 16 residues. Here the CDR3 DNA reads TGTGCCAGCAGCTACGGGACAGGGAAGATCGCAGATACGCAGTATTTT. It translates to CASSYGTGKIADTQYF. Looking up the rest from reference TRBV11-3 and TRBJ2-3 gives the full variable domain: EAGVVQSPRYKIIEKKQPVAFWCNPISGHNTLYWYLQNLGQGPELLIRYENEEAVDDSQLPKDRFSAERLKGVDSTLKIQPAELGDSAVYLCASSYGTGKIADTQYFGPGTRLTVL.

This chain links TRBV30 with TRBJ1-6, with D unclear. The CDR3 is 13 residues long. Trimming took 2 bases from V and 8 from J, leaving 10 bases between them. The germline gives CDR1 GTSNPN, CDR2 SVGIG (reference sequence). CDR3 sequence (DNA): TGTGCCTGGAGTCCAGGTATGGATTCACCCCTCCACTTT. It is translated as CAWSPGMDSPLHF.

This chain uses TRBV5-1 with TRBJ2-1; TRBD2 might be the D (5 bases). The CDR3 extends over 16 amino acids. The V gene's germline CDR1 is SGHRS and CDR2 YFSETQ. Between the trimmed V and J ends, which lost 0 bases and 3 bases, there was a span of 13 bases. The CDR3 DNA sequence: TGCGCCAGCAGCTTGGTCTCTAGCCCCATCTACAATGAGCAGTTCTTC. Amino acid sequence: CASSLVSSPIYNEQFF.

V and J are TRBV18 and TRBJ1-5; D not resolved. V was clipped by 3 bases and J by 4 bases, with 13 bases between them. The CDR3 is made up of 15 amino acids. Germline V gene sequence: CDR1 KGHSH, CDR2 LQKENI. DNA of the CDR3: TGTGCCAGCTCACCTGGGCAGGCCCTAAATCAGCCCCAGCATTTT. This sequence encodes CASSPGQALNQPQHF.

The chain joins TRBV5-1 to TRBJ1-5; TRBD1 matches 8 bases. Germline V CDR1 and CDR2: SGHRS, YFSETQ. The CDR3 totals 18 residues. J gave up 2 bases and V 0 bases, and 10 bases lay outside the gene matches. CDR3 DNA sequence: TGCGCCAGCAGCTTGGCGGTACAGACAGGGGTGGGCAATCAGCCCCAGCATTTT. This gives the protein CASSLAVQTGVGNQPQHF.

The chain carries TRBV5-3 and TRBJ2-5, with a tentative D call TRBD2 (5 bases). TRBV5-3 belongs to the ORF category, with a function that is uncertain. The germline V and J ends were trimmed by 3 bases and 5 bases, with 14 bases remaining between them. The CDR3 length is 14 residues. The CDR3 loop reads CARSSSDPGETQYF. CDR3 nucleotides: TGTGCCAGAAGCTCGTCGGACCCGGGGGAGACCCAGTACTTC.

The J gene is TRBJ2-2, the V gene TRBV4-1; 7 positions match TRBD2. The CDR3 runs 18 residues. V lost 1 base, J lost 4 bases, and 12 bases stayed unmatched. Germline CDR1 reads MGHRA; CDR2 reads YSYEKL. DNA for the CDR3: TGCGCCAGCAGCCAAGGCCAACTAGCGCGGAGGGTCACCGGGGAGCTGTTTTTT. Its translation is CASSQGQLARRVTGELFF.